The entry that follows covers one T cell receptor beta chain sequence. Treatment of any kind had been given to no patient before thyroid surgery. From the PCR reads, TCRdb re-called clones with MiXCR. The data hold around 20,000 clones, with 22% observed a single time. The CDR3 has 15 residues. V was pared by 0 bases and J by 7 bases, with 5 bases of the junction left unmatched. CDR1 is SGDLS and CDR2 is YYNGEE in the germline V gene. The source of the sample is a study of metastatic and nonmetastatic thyroid tumors. The overall study: Peripheral blood and tumor or nodule samples from malignant and benign thyroid patients were compared.

The sample consisted of tumor tissue. This chain connects TRBV9 to TRBJ2-1, with 9 bases aligning to TRBD2. This TCR came from a female donor with papillary thyroid cancer or a benign thyroid nodule (not recorded which). Some clones in this sample may be carry-over from other donors' samples. DNA for the CDR3: TGTGCCAGCAGCGTAGCTAGCGGGGTGAGGAATGAGCAGTTCTTC. It yields the protein CASSVASGVRNEQFF.